A selection of T cell receptor beta chains follows, all from one sample in a study of CD8 T cells in ankylosing spondylitis. TCRdb recomputed calls from the 5' RACE reads with MiXCR, one row per CDR3 protein. The sample consists of fewer than 750,000 distinct CDR3 sequences, around 17% of them appearing once. Sequenced sample: blood, either unsorted or a sorted T cell fraction (not recorded which). All receptors derive from a male donor with ankylosing spondylitis. Both conserved end residues are part of each CDR3. A D gene is named only where the DNA matches it firmly. Clone size is given for some rows only: seen once, a few or many times, or a class if the clone is expanded.

CDR3aa	CDR3nt	v_gene	j_gene	abundance	d_gene
CASSLAAVVKGTDTQYF	TGTGCCAGCAGCTTAGCGGCCGTAGTTAAGGGCACAGATACGCAGTATTTT	TRBV7-8	TRBJ2-3	many	.
CSASRQGKGFESGELFF	TGCAGCGCCTCTAGACAGGGAAAGGGGTTTGAGTCCGGGGAGCTGTTTTTT	TRBV29-1	TRBJ2-2	.	TRBD1
CSVEYWLQETQYF	TGCAGCGTTGAGTACTGGCTACAAGAGACCCAGTACTTC	TRBV29-1	TRBJ2-5	.	.
CASSRETPPLHF	TGTGCCAGCAGTCGAGAAACCCCACCCCTCCACTTT	TRBV12-3/TRBV12-4	TRBJ1-6	.	.
CASSPTSTSDEQYF	TGTGCCAGCTCACCAACGAGTACTTCCGACGAGCAGTACTTC	TRBV18	TRBJ2-7	.	.
CASHPQGKYNEQFF	TGTGCCAGCCATCCTCAAGGGAAATACAATGAGCAGTTCTTC	TRBV13	TRBJ2-1	few	.
CASSLARGTDTQYF	TGTGCCAGCAGCTTGGCCAGGGGAACAGATACGCAGTATTTT	TRBV5-6	TRBJ2-3	many	.
CASSLVPSGGSDTQYF	TGCGCCAGCAGCTTGGTACCCAGCGGGGGTTCAGATACGCAGTATTTT	TRBV5-1	TRBJ2-3	.	TRBD2
CAIRRRLAGVSYEQYF	TGTGCCATCAGACGGAGACTAGCGGGAGTCTCCTACGAGCAGTACTTC	TRBV10-3	TRBJ2-7	.	TRBD2
CASSPRRPNRRSGANTGELFF	TGTGCCAGCAGCCCTCGACGGCCCAATCGCCGGAGCGGGGCGAACACCGGGGAGCTGTTTTTT	TRBV4-2	TRBJ2-2	.	TRBD2
CASSRDGTSSYNSPLHF	TGTGCCAGCAGCCGGGACGGAACGAGCTCCTATAATTCACCCCTCCACTTT	TRBV6-1	TRBJ1-6	few	.
CASSPRRAGFDGYTF	TGTGCCAGCAGTCCCCGGCGGGCGGGCTTCGATGGCTACACCTTC	TRBV12-3/TRBV12-4	TRBJ1-2	.	.
CASSFQGSNEQYF	TGTGCCAGCAGTTTTCAGGGATCCAACGAGCAGTACTTC	TRBV12-3/TRBV12-4	TRBJ2-7	.	.
CASSLTATYEQYF	TGTGCCAGCAGTTTAACAGCTACCTACGAGCAGTACTTC	TRBV28	TRBJ2-7	.	.
CSAPRASNTGELFF	TGCAGTGCCCCAAGGGCCTCGAACACCGGGGAGCTGTTTTTT	TRBV20-1	TRBJ2-2	few	.
CASSEYDRVDCAFF	TGTGCCAGCAGTGAATACGACAGGGTAGATTGCGCTTTCTTT	TRBV25-1	TRBJ1-1	.	TRBD1
CATIGGLHTDTQYF	TGTGCCACCATTGGGGGACTTCACACAGATACGCAGTATTTT	TRBV25-1	TRBJ2-3	.	.
CASSPGGSGGRNQPQHF	TGTGCCAGCAGTCCCGGGGGGTCAGGGGGCCGTAATCAGCCCCAGCATTTT	TRBV12-3/TRBV12-4	TRBJ1-5	few	TRBD1
CASSYSTGQSNEQFF	TGTGCCAGCAGTTACTCCACGGGACAGTCCAATGAGCAGTTCTTC	TRBV6-5	TRBJ2-1	few	TRBD1
CASSSRPPTEAFF	TGCGCCAGCAGCTCAAGGCCCCCCACTGAAGCTTTCTTT	TRBV5-1	TRBJ1-1	.	.
CASSPSTGMGAEAFF	TGTGCCAGCAGTCCCTCGACAGGGATGGGGGCTGAAGCTTTCTTT	TRBV6-5	TRBJ1-1	few	TRBD1
CSAEWTSGRGDTQYF	TGCAGTGCAGAATGGACTAGCGGGAGAGGAGATACGCAGTATTTT	TRBV20-1	TRBJ2-3	few	TRBD2
CASSLGGRTNTWDEQFF	TGTGCCAGCAGCTTAGGCGGGAGGACAAATACTTGGGATGAGCAGTTCTTC	TRBV11-2	TRBJ2-1	.	TRBD2
CASSSTSGATYEQYF	TGTGCCAGCAGCTCAACTAGCGGAGCTACCTACGAGCAGTACTTC	TRBV7-2	TRBJ2-7	.	TRBD2
CSVDRQSYEQYF	TGCAGTGTTGATCGGCAGTCCTACGAGCAGTACTTC	TRBV20-1	TRBJ2-7	.	.
CASSHLAGGNNEQFF	TGTGCCAGCAGCCACCTAGCGGGGGGAAACAATGAGCAGTTCTTC	TRBV5-4	TRBJ2-1	.	TRBD2
CSARGPNPPFEQYF	TGCAGTGCTAGGGGCCCAAACCCTCCCTTCGAGCAGTACTTC	TRBV20-1	TRBJ2-7	.	.
CSSTGTGGERTEAFF	TGCAGTTCTACCGGGACAGGGGGCGAGAGGACTGAAGCTTTCTTT	TRBV20-1	TRBJ1-1	.	TRBD1
CASSRRDRVTDTQYF	TGTGCCAGCAGCCGCCGGGACAGAGTCACAGATACGCAGTATTTT	TRBV7-8	TRBJ2-3	few	TRBD1
CASSPHRLAGGPYEQYF	TGTGCCAGCAGCCCCCATCGTCTAGCGGGAGGGCCCTACGAGCAGTACTTC	TRBV3-1	TRBJ2-7	few	TRBD2
CASSLGGTGSTGELFF	TGCGCCAGCAGCTTGGGGGGGACAGGGAGCACCGGGGAGCTGTTTTTT	TRBV5-1	TRBJ2-2	.	TRBD1
CASRSEELLYNEQFF	TGTGCCAGCAGGTCGGAGGAACTCCTCTACAATGAGCAGTTCTTC	TRBV2	TRBJ2-1	few	.
CASSNLAGSGELFF	TGTGCCAGCAGTAACTTAGCGGGCTCCGGGGAGCTGTTTTTT	TRBV6-5	TRBJ2-2	.	TRBD2
CASSLIRGNPNSPLHF	TGTGCCAGCAGTCTAATTAGGGGCAATCCCAATTCACCCCTCCACTTT	TRBV12-3/TRBV12-4	TRBJ1-6	few	.
CASSQDWDIQYF	TGTGCCAGCAGCCAAGATTGGGACATTCAGTACTTC	TRBV3-1	TRBJ2-4	.	.
CSAPSVVAGGPRHEQYF	TGCAGTGCTCCCTCCGTAGTAGCGGGGGGGCCGAGGCACGAGCAGTACTTC	TRBV20-1	TRBJ2-7	.	TRBD2
CASSSTGTGFWQETQYF	TGTGCCAGCAGTTCAACCGGGACAGGGTTTTGGCAAGAGACCCAGTACTTC	TRBV27	TRBJ2-5	few	TRBD1
CASSGQGAGWNQPQHF	TGTGCCAGCAGTGGACAGGGGGCTGGCTGGAATCAGCCCCAGCATTTT	TRBV12-3/TRBV12-4	TRBJ1-5	many	TRBD1
CSARPWTSGLGEQYF	TGCAGTGCTAGACCTTGGACTAGCGGACTTGGAGAGCAGTACTTC	TRBV20-1	TRBJ2-7	.	TRBD2
CASSLGTLGDDTEAFF	TGCGCCAGCAGCTTGGGGACTCTTGGGGACGACACTGAAGCTTTCTTT	TRBV5-1	TRBJ1-1	few	.
CATRPAGGSTDTQYF	TGTGCGACTCGGCCCGCGGGGGGGAGTACAGATACGCAGTATTTT	TRBV7-8	TRBJ2-3	few	TRBD2
CASNPHGTGIYEQYF	TGTGCCAGCAACCCTCACGGGACAGGGATCTACGAGCAGTACTTC	TRBV12-3/TRBV12-4	TRBJ2-7	few	TRBD1
CASSLDRTGTQYF	TGCGCCAGCAGCTTAGACCGCACGGGGACCCAGTACTTC	TRBV5-1	TRBJ2-5	many	.
CASSLARLAGGVYEQYF	TGTGCCAGCAGCTTAGCCCGACTAGCGGGAGGAGTCTACGAGCAGTACTTC	TRBV7-2	TRBJ2-7	few	TRBD2
CASSAGTSETDTQYF	TGTGCCAGCAGTGCCGGGACTAGCGAGACAGATACGCAGTATTTT	TRBV6-2/TRBV6-3	TRBJ2-3	.	TRBD2
CASSLGPWGQFF	TGTGCCAGCAGCTTGGGCCCTTGGGGGCAGTTCTTC	TRBV7-2	TRBJ2-1	few	.
CASSVAGRTVVDEQYF	TGTGCCAGCAGCGTAGCTGGGCGGACAGTTGTTGACGAGCAGTACTTC	TRBV9	TRBJ2-7	.	.
CASSPPGLAGASNTGELFF	TGTGCCAGCAGCCCCCCGGGACTAGCGGGAGCTTCGAACACCGGGGAGCTGTTTTTT	TRBV9	TRBJ2-2	.	TRBD2
CASSLGLAETQYF	TGCGCCAGCAGCTTGGGCCTAGCCGAGACCCAGTACTTC	TRBV18	TRBJ2-5	many	.
CASSLNIRAETLLYNEQFF	TGTGCCAGCAGTTTAAATATTCGGGCAGAGACACTTCTCTACAATGAGCAGTTCTTC	TRBV12-3/TRBV12-4	TRBJ2-1	few	.
CSARTPGLAGGGNTGELFF	TGCAGTGCTAGGACCCCGGGACTAGCGGGAGGCGGGAACACCGGGGAGCTGTTTTTT	TRBV20-1	TRBJ2-2	few	TRBD2
CASSLGYSYEAYEQYF	TGTGCCAGCAGCTTGGGGTACAGCTACGAAGCCTACGAGCAGTACTTC	TRBV5-5	TRBJ2-7	.	.
CSARDSRSGTEKLFF	TGCAGTGCTAGAGATAGTAGGTCTGGCACTGAAAAACTGTTTTTT	TRBV20-1	TRBJ1-4	few	.
CARPFMAAGEDTEAFF	TGTGCAAGGCCTTTTATGGCAGCCGGGGAGGACACTGAAGCTTTCTTT	TRBV7-9	TRBJ1-1	few	.
CASSLGGGTGHNEQFF	TGCGCCAGCAGCTTGGGGGGCGGGACTGGGCACAATGAGCAGTTCTTC	TRBV5-1	TRBJ2-1	.	.
CASSRTSGTKETQYF	TGTGCCAGCAGTAGGACTAGCGGAACAAAAGAGACCCAGTACTTC	TRBV6-5	TRBJ2-5	few	TRBD2
CASSQGAEGASYQPQHF	TGCGCCAGCAGCCAAGGGGCCGAGGGGGCCTCCTACCAGCCCCAGCATTTT	TRBV4-1	TRBJ1-5	many	TRBD1
CASSFSSLDYTKRTQYF	TGCGCCAGCAGCTTCTCTAGCCTGGACTATACCAAGAGGACCCAGTACTTC	TRBV5-1	TRBJ2-5	.	.
CASSSGTTGTDTQYF	TGTGCCAGCAGCTCCGGGACTACGGGAACAGATACGCAGTATTTT	TRBV7-9	TRBJ2-3	.	TRBD2
CASISGALIDNEQFF	TGTGCCAGCATATCAGGGGCGTTAATAGACAATGAGCAGTTCTTC	TRBV12-3/TRBV12-4	TRBJ2-1	few	.